These 32 T cell receptor beta chains originate from one sample sequenced in a study of blood T cell repertoires in COVID-19. The repertoire was sequenced with immunoSEQ multiplex PCR; TCRdb's copy has only in-frame clones and lacks some. Among 34,000 or so clones listed, about 80% were seen once. Sequenced input: peripheral blood. The receptor source for this set is a man older than 75 with acute or convalescent COVID-19.

The rearrangement links TRBV5-5 to TRBJ2-1; 8 bases agree with TRBD2. The CDR3 sequence is 15 residues long. Germline assignment: CDR1 SGHKS and CDR2 YYEKEE (reference sequence). Trimming removed 4 bases from V and 8 bases from J; junction bases left unmatched: 11. The CDR3 is CASSHWGGGIHEQFF. CDR3 DNA: TGTGCCAGCAGCCACTGGGGCGGGGGGATCCATGAGCAGTTCTTC. Together with reference TRBV5-5 and TRBJ2-1, the CDR3 gives the full variable domain: DAGVTQSPTHLIKTRGQQVTLRCSPISGHKSVSWYQQVLGQGPQFIFQYYEKEERGRGNFPDRFSARQFPNYSSELNVNALLLGDSALYLCASSHWGGGIHEQFFGPGTRLTVL.

The genes are TRBV27 and TRBJ2-5; D perhaps matches TRBD2 (8 bases). Germline CDR1 reads MNHEY; CDR2 reads SMNVEV (reference sequence). V was clipped by 0 bases and J by 0 bases, with 23 bases between them. There are 20 residues in the CDR3. As DNA, the CDR3 is TGTGCCAGCAGTTTATCGATTAGGGGGCAAAGCGGGGGTTACCAAGAGACCCAGTACTTC. It encodes CASSLSIRGQSGGYQETQYF.

Here the CDR3 reads CASSFDRGNIQYF. The CDR3, as DNA: TGTGCCAGCAGCTTTGACAGGGGAAACATTCAGTACTTC. The rearrangement joins TRBV7-3 to TRBJ2-4; TRBD1 agrees at 8 bases. CDR3 size: 13 residues. CDR1 is SGHTA and CDR2 is FQGTGA in the germline V gene. J lost 6 bases, V lost 3 bases, and 1 base had no gene match.

The V gene is TRBV4-2, the J gene TRBJ2-1; D possibly corresponds to TRBD2 (6 bases). The germline V gene encodes CDR1 LGHNA and CDR2 YNFKEQ. The CDR3 has 17 residues. With 0 bases removed from V and 0 bases from J, the gap between germline ends came to 12 bases. DNA of the CDR3: TGTGCCAGCAGCCAAGACGCCTTTAGCGGCTCCTACAATGAGCAGTTCTTC. Translating gives CASSQDAFSGSYNEQFF.

V gene TRBV30 combines with J gene TRBJ2-1; 8 bases agree with TRBD2. Germline CDR1 is GTSNPN and CDR2 is SVGIG (reference sequence). This CDR3 region has 15 residues. After removal of 1 base from V and 8 bases from J, the junction contained 10 bases not matched to a gene. The CDR3 nucleotides are TGTGCCTGGAGTGCCGGGAGGGGAGGGATGCATGAGCAGTTCTTC. This codes for CAWSAGRGGMHEQFF.

The chain employs TRBV19 and TRBJ2-2, with TRBD1 matching over 10 bases. Per germline, CDR1 LNHDA and CDR2 SQIVND (reference sequence). This CDR3 is built from 16 residues. V trimming: 5 bases; J trimming: 6 bases; junction bases outside the gene matches: 9. In DNA, the CDR3 is TGTGCCAGTAGTCACCGACAGGGGGCGTTTCCCGGGGAGCTGTTTTTT. This encodes CASSHRQGAFPGELFF.

This clone showed up just a few times. The chain combines TRBV3-1 (or the pseudogene TRBV3-2) with TRBJ1-1; the D is unclear. Germline loops: CDR1 LGHDT, CDR2 YNNKEL (reference sequence). V was shortened by 1 base and J by 5 bases, with 11 bases between the two germline ends. The CDR3 extends over 14 amino acids. The DNA of the CDR3 is TGTGCCAGCAGCCAAGGGCTGGTCTCTACTGAAGCTTTCTTT. It yields the protein CASSQGLVSTEAFF.

V is TRBV24-1 and J is TRBJ2-5; D is perhaps TRBD1 (6 bases). The CDR3 covers 14 residues. Germline CDR1 KGHDR, CDR2 SFDVKD. V lost 4 bases, J lost 3 bases, and 11 bases lay in between. The CDR3 DNA reads TGTGCCACCAGTGACAACACAGGGAAAGAGACCCAGTACTTC. Its translation is CATSDNTGKETQYF.

CDR3 loop: CASSAGQQYEQYF. The CDR3 DNA reads as TGTGCCAGCAGCGCTGGACAGCAGTACGAGCAGTACTTC. V usage is TRBV9 and J usage is TRBJ2-7; a possible D gene is TRBD1 (6 bases). Germline V gene data show CDR1 as SGDLS and CDR2 as YYNGEE. V lost 3 bases, J lost 4 bases, and 11 bases lay in between. This CDR3 spans 13 amino acids.

This clone was detected ten times or more. The chain carries TRBV9 and TRBJ2-1; 8 bases line up with TRBD1. Losses at the gene ends were 0 bases for V and 0 bases for J; bases not matched to a gene: 8. Germline loops: CDR1 SGDLS, CDR2 YYNGEE. The CDR3 consists of 18 residues. CDR3 amino acids: CASSVASDRGSSYNEQFF. The CDR3 DNA follows: TGTGCCAGCAGCGTAGCTTCCGACAGGGGTAGCTCCTACAATGAGCAGTTCTTC.

V gene TRBV19 combines with J gene TRBJ2-3; TRBD2 matches at 9 bases. With V trimmed by 7 bases and J by 4 bases, 3 bases remained unmatched. The CDR3 runs to 13 residues. The germline V gene encodes CDR1 LNHDA and CDR2 SQIVND (reference sequence). The CDR3 coding sequence is TGTGCCAGTAAGGCTAGCGGGGCAGATACGCAGTATTTT. Translation gives CASKASGADTQYF.

The chain is built from TRBV6-5 and TRBJ1-6; D perhaps matches TRBD1 (5 bases). The CDR3 consists of 15 residues. CDR1 and CDR2 from the germline V gene are MNHEY and SVGAGI. Trimming shortened V by 6 bases and J by 7 bases, and 16 bases separated the two germline ends. The CDR3 nucleotides are TGTGCCAGCAGCCCCTTGACAGCTAAAAATTCACCCCTCCACTTT. Its translation is CASSPLTAKNSPLHF.

This rearrangement joins TRBV28 to TRBJ2-7; D might be TRBD1 (6 bases). Germline V gives CDR1 MDHEN, CDR2 SYDVKM. This CDR3 is built from 16 residues. The V gene lost 4 bases and the J gene lost 4 bases, with 20 bases spanning the gap. CDR3 in amino acids: CASSSTTGTSLYEQYF. Written as DNA, the CDR3 is TGTGCCAGCAGTTCGACTACCGGGACAAGTCTATACGAGCAGTACTTC.

The rearrangement links TRBV7-2 to TRBJ2-2; 7 bases line up with TRBD1. The CDR3 consists of 16 residues. CDR1 is SGHTA and CDR2 is FQGNSA in the germline V gene. The junction had 6 bases not matched to a gene; V was cut back by 5 bases and J by 0 bases. CDR3 loop: CASSRDSTSNTGELFF. CDR3 nucleotide sequence: TGTGCCAGCAGCCGGGACAGTACCTCGAACACCGGGGAGCTGTTTTTT.

J is TRBJ2-1 and V is TRBV18, with D possibly matching TRBD1 (6 bases). Trimming took 3 bases from V and 5 from J, leaving 11 bases between them. This CDR3 comprises 14 residues. From germline, CDR1 is KGHSH and CDR2 LQKENI. The DNA for the CDR3 is TGTGCCAGCTCACCCCCCCCAGGGGACAATGAGCAGTTCTTC. Protein: CASSPPPGDNEQFF. Full variable domain (missing parts from reference TRBV18 and TRBJ2-1): NAGVMQNPRHLVRRRGQEARLRCSPMKGHSHVYWYRQLPEEGLKFMVYLQKENIIDESGMPKERFSAEFPKEGPSILRIQQVVRGDSAAYFCASSPPPGDNEQFFGPGTRLTVL.

The rearrangement links TRBV7-2 to TRBJ2-5, with 7 bases fitting TRBD2. The junction had 15 bases not matched to a gene; V was cut back by 1 base and J by 4 bases. Germline lookup yields CDR1 SGHTA and CDR2 FQGNSA. This CDR3 comprises 18 residues. The CDR3 is CASSLGLAGRGRGETQYF. The CDR3 DNA sequence: TGTGCCAGCAGCTTAGGACTAGCAGGGAGGGGTAGGGGAGAGACCCAGTACTTC.

In this sample, this clone turned up a few times. This sequence joins TRBV28 and TRBJ1-6; TRBD1 matches at 8 bases. Germline V gene lookup returns CDR1 MDHEN and CDR2 SYDVKM. There are 15 residues in the CDR3. V dropped 4 bases and J dropped 9; count of bases not matched to a gene: 8. As DNA, the CDR3 is TGTGCCAGCAGTTCCTCAACAGGGGGAGGTTCACCCCTCCACTTT. Its translation is CASSSSTGGGSPLHF.

This clone was counted once. The chain couples TRBV19 to TRBJ2-3; TRBD1 agrees at 9 bases. Germline CDR1 reads LNHDA; CDR2 reads SQIVND (reference sequence). With 5 bases clipped from V and 2 bases from J, the junction kept 5 bases outside the gene matches. The CDR3 sequence is 15 residues long. The CDR3 bases are TGTGCCAGTAGTCTGCGGACAGGGGCCACAGATACGCAGTATTTT. Translating gives CASSLRTGATDTQYF.

The chain carries TRBV6-2 or TRBV6-3 and TRBJ2-7; 9 nucleotides match TRBD2. Germline V gene data show CDR1 as MNHEY and CDR2 as SVGEGT. CDR3 length: 16 amino acids. V lost 5 bases and J lost 5; bases outside the gene matches: 13. This CDR3 is CASSPSLAGYIHEQYF. DNA for the CDR3: TGTGCCAGCAGTCCGTCCCTAGCGGGGTACATCCACGAGCAGTACTTC.

The chain has TRBV11-2 and TRBJ1-2; TRBD1 is a possible D gene (5 bases). V shed 0 bases and J shed 3 bases, with 14 bases lying between them. Germline assignment: CDR1 SGHAT and CDR2 FQNNGV. The CDR3 contains 16 residues. CDR3 protein: CASSLDKRGRDYGYTF. DNA for the CDR3: TGTGCCAGCAGCTTAGATAAAAGGGGTCGGGACTATGGCTACACCTTC.

Written as DNA, the CDR3 is TGTGCCAGCAGTTACGGCGGGGTAACGGTTTCACCCCTCCACTTT. It yields the protein CASSYGGVTVSPLHF. The gene calls are TRBV6-2 or TRBV6-3 and TRBJ1-6; D is ambiguous. V gave up 2 bases and J gave up 9 bases, with 14 bases separating them. This CDR3 region has 15 residues. Germline CDR1 reads MNHEY; CDR2 reads SVGEGT.

This rearrangement joins TRBV4-2 to TRBJ2-7; perhaps TRBD2 as D (6 bases). Germline-derived CDR1 and CDR2 are LGHNA and YNFKEQ. Trimming removed 1 base at V and 0 bases at J, with 10 bases between. This CDR3 contains 15 residues. The CDR3 DNA is TGTGCCAGCAGCCAAGTCGACGGGAGCTCCTACGAGCAGTACTTC. The encoded protein is CASSQVDGSSYEQYF.

This chain links TRBV19 with TRBJ2-4; D perhaps matches TRBD1 (5 bases). Germline-derived CDR1 and CDR2 are LNHDA and SQIVND (reference sequence). This CDR3 region has 17 residues. The V end was cut by 1 base, the J end by 1 base, with 14 bases between. In DNA form, the CDR3 reads TGTGCCAGTAGTATAGGGGCAGGGTTATTGGCCAAAAACATTCAGTACTTC. It codes for CASSIGAGLLAKNIQYF. The full variable domain, completed using reference TRBV19 and TRBJ2-4, is DGGITQSPKYLFRKEGQNVTLSCEQNLNHDAMYWYRQDPGQGLRLIYYSQIVNDFQKGDIAEGYSVSREKKESFPLTVTSAQKNPTAFYLCASSIGAGLLAKNIQYFGAGTRLSVL.

This clone was counted only a few times. The chain joins TRBV5-4 to TRBJ1-4; D is perhaps TRBD1 (6 bases). This CDR3 region has 16 residues. CDR1 is SGHNT, CDR2 YYREEE, per germline (reference sequence). V was shortened by 0 bases and J by 1 base, with 10 bases between the two germline ends. The CDR3 bases are TGTGCCAGCAGCTTGGGGGGGCCTGGAACTAATGAAAAACTGTTTTTT. Translated: CASSLGGPGTNEKLFF.

The rearrangement uses TRBV5-1 and TRBJ1-6; 9 bases line up with TRBD1. CDR1 and CDR2 from the germline V gene are SGHRS and YFSETQ. The CDR3 loop spans 17 amino acids. With V trimmed by 0 bases and J by 7 bases, 8 bases remained unmatched. CDR3 in DNA: TGCGCCAGCAGCTTGGACGGGACAGGGCCCACAAATTCACCCCTCCACTTT. As protein: CASSLDGTGPTNSPLHF.

This chain links TRBV19 with TRBJ2-3; TRBD1 might be the D (5 bases). This CDR3 is built from 13 residues. The V gene lost 8 bases and the J gene lost 2 bases, with 11 bases spanning the gap. The germline gives CDR1 LNHDA, CDR2 SQIVND (reference sequence). The CDR3 loop reads CASSTEYTDTQYF. The CDR3 nucleotides are TGTGCCAGTTCGACAGAGTACACAGATACGCAGTATTTT.

The J gene is TRBJ2-1, the V gene TRBV15, with 10 bases lining up with TRBD2. CDR3 size: 17 residues. Unmatched junction bases numbered 5, after V lost 0 bases and J lost 3 bases. Germline V lookup: CDR1 LNHNV, CDR2 YYDKDF (reference sequence). CDR3 protein: CATSRDYLAGVYNEQFF. CDR3 nucleotides: TGTGCCACCAGCAGAGATTATCTAGCGGGGGTCTACAATGAGCAGTTCTTC.

This clone was recorded once. This rearrangement joins TRBV30 to TRBJ2-1; 13 bases line up with TRBD2. Per germline, CDR1 GTSNPN and CDR2 SVGIG (reference sequence). Unmatched junction bases numbered 6, after V lost 3 bases and J lost 7 bases. The CDR3 runs to 15 residues. The CDR3 region is CAWRLAGGRVNEQFF. CDR3 bases: TGTGCCTGGAGACTAGCGGGAGGGCGGGTAAATGAGCAGTTCTTC.

The chain recombines TRBV27 with TRBJ2-3; D possibly corresponds to TRBD1 (8 bases). The germline CDR1 and CDR2 sequences are MNHEY and SMNVEV (reference sequence). CDR3 length: 17 residues. Trimming removed 10 bases at V and 0 bases at J, with 23 bases between. CDR3 region: CATTGGPGGSSTDTQYF. CDR3 DNA: TGTGCCACCACGGGAGGTCCAGGGGGCAGCAGCACAGATACGCAGTATTTT.

The V and J genes are TRBV20-1 and TRBJ1-6, with D hard to call. The CDR3 extends over 16 amino acids. The germline gives CDR1 DFQATT, CDR2 SNEGSKA (reference sequence). Trimming left V 3 bases short and J 0 bases short, with 12 bases between. The CDR3 protein is CSASVTEVSYNSPLHF. CDR3 nucleotides: TGCAGTGCTAGTGTTACAGAAGTCTCCTATAATTCACCCCTCCACTTT.

The genes are TRBV5-4 and TRBJ1-4; 9 bases are a match to TRBD1. V shed 4 bases, J shed 8 bases, and the junction held 9 bases outside the gene matches. CDR1 SGHNT and CDR2 YYREEE come from the germline V gene (reference sequence). The CDR3 has 15 amino acids. The CDR3 bases are TGTGCCAGCAGCCCCACAGGGGGCGCGAGGGAAAAACTGTTTTTT. Amino acids: CASSPTGGAREKLFF.

The genes are TRBV10-3 and TRBJ2-1, with 7 bases lining up with TRBD2. J was trimmed by 5 bases and V by 1 base; bases with no gene match: 5. The CDR3 is made up of 15 amino acids. Germline V gives CDR1 ENHRY, CDR2 SYGVKD. CDR3: CAISEFGGRNNEQFF. CDR3 coding DNA: TGTGCCATCAGTGAGTTCGGGGGGAGAAACAATGAGCAGTTCTTC.